The source of this T cell receptor beta chain is a study of T-cell reconstitution after alpha-beta-depleted transplantation in children. The CDR3 runs to 15 residues. Trimming removed 2 bases from V and 4 bases from J; junction bases left unmatched: 3. The germline V gene has CDR1 MGHRA and CDR2 YSYEKL. There are many counts of this clonotype. Unique molecular identifiers were incorporated during preparation of the TCRbeta library. Each CDR3 protein is one row after TCRdb ran MiXCR on the PCR reads. The data contain some 200,000 distinct CDR3 sequences, approximately 14% of them singletons. The sequence derives from a human donor who donated a stem cell graft to a child with acute lymphoblastic leukemia. The sample consisted of PBMCs from the stem cell graft donor, taken from the stem cell graft. The chain is built from TRBV4-1 and TRBJ1-1; 11 nucleotides agree with TRBD1. Here the CDR3 reads CASSQTGTGGTEAFF. CDR3 coding DNA: TGCGCCAGCAGCCAAACCGGGACAGGGGGCACTGAAGCTTTCTTT.